The 21 T cell receptor beta chains in this list originate from one sample, sequenced in a study of shared T cell receptors in the human thymus (dated by TCRdb to the early 2020s). To prepare the library, the immunoSEQ multiplex PCR assay was applied. Drawn from immuneACCESS, this table holds only the in-frame rearrangements with V and J called that TCRdb kept. Clones are partly lost; checked studies trace under half to an unresolved V gene and leave the rest unexplained. The sample table contains about 660,000 clones; only one count was recorded for approximately 88% of them. The ten top clones hold 0.01% of the sample. These data were also reused for a study on human thymus T cells.

The sample was thymocytes. These receptors were obtained from a boy younger than two with a congenital heart defect. Donor details come from another sample of the same person, matched by shared clones.

J is TRBJ2-7 and V is TRBV12-5; 8 positions match TRBD1. From germline, CDR1 is LGHNT and CDR2 FRNRAP. V shed 5 bases, J shed 6 bases, and the junction held 12 bases outside the gene matches. This CDR3 comprises 15 residues. The CDR3 protein is CASGLLLAGGAEQYF. The CDR3 DNA is TGTGCTAGTGGTCTCCTCCTAGCAGGGGGCGCCGAGCAGTACTTC.

This rearrangement joins TRBV6-5 to TRBJ1-2, with 8 bases fitting TRBD1. Trimming removed 6 bases from V and 4 bases from J; junction bases left unmatched: 7. Germline-derived CDR1 and CDR2 are MNHEY and SVGAGI. The CDR3 length is 14 residues. The CDR3: CASSSRQGSYGYTF. The CDR3 DNA sequence: TGTGCCAGCAGCTCCAGACAGGGGTCCTATGGCTACACCTTC.

The chain carries TRBV6-1 and TRBJ1-3; D is possibly TRBD1 (5 bases). CDR1 is MNHNS, CDR2 SASEGT, per germline. Trimming took 1 base from V and 10 from J, leaving 20 bases between them. The CDR3 runs to 16 residues. As DNA, the CDR3 is TGTGCCAGCAGTGAAGGTGGGGCCCTAGAAATAATGACCATATATTTT. This codes for CASSEGGALEIMTIYF.

This clone was seen a few times. This rearrangement joins TRBV5-4 to TRBJ2-3; TRBD2 might be the D (7 bases). V lost 2 bases and J lost 6, with 16 bases in between. Germline V lookup: CDR1 SGHNT, CDR2 YYREEE (reference sequence). CDR3 length: 15 amino acids. The CDR3 sequence is CASSFPGEGGDTQYF. CDR3 DNA: TGTGCCAGCAGCTTTCCAGGGGAGGGTGGGGATACGCAGTATTTT.

The J gene is TRBJ1-2, the V gene TRBV6-1; weak D call: TRBD1 (5 bases). Between the trimmed V and J ends, which lost 8 bases and 9 bases, there was a span of 19 bases. Germline-derived CDR1 and CDR2 are MNHNS and SASEGT. The CDR3 is 13 residues long. In DNA form, the CDR3 reads TGTGCCAGCTCCGTGGAGCAGGGCGAGAGCTACACCTTC. Its translation: CASSVEQGESYTF.

With regard to this clone: Distinct nucleotide sequences in the sample also encode this CDR3. The chain joins TRBV29-1 to TRBJ2-1; 8 nucleotides align to TRBD1. The CDR3 loop spans 13 amino acids. Germline loops: CDR1 SQVTM, CDR2 ANQGSEA. V shed 7 bases, J shed 4 bases, and the junction held 6 bases outside the gene matches. The CDR3 coding sequence is TGCAGCGCCCGGACAGGGTCATACAATGAGCAGTTCTTC. It specifies CSARTGSYNEQFF.

The chain uses TRBV19 and TRBJ1-2; 9 bases fit TRBD1. Germline loops: CDR1 LNHDA, CDR2 SQIVND (reference sequence). This CDR3 has 13 amino acids. Unmatched junction bases numbered 4, after V lost 5 bases and J lost 6 bases. In nucleotides, the CDR3 is TGTGCCAGTAGTCGGGACAGGGAGAATGGCTACACCTTC. It translates to CASSRDRENGYTF.

V gene TRBV19 combines with J gene TRBJ2-7; 13 bases are a match to TRBD2. V was pared by 6 bases and J by 4 bases, with 6 bases of the junction left unmatched. Germline CDR1 reads LNHDA; CDR2 reads SQIVND (reference sequence). The CDR3 runs to 15 residues. CDR3 in amino acids: CASSGLAGAGYEQYF. In nucleotides, the CDR3 is TGTGCCAGTAGCGGACTAGCGGGAGCAGGGTACGAGCAGTACTTC.

V usage is TRBV11-1 and J usage is TRBJ1-2; no firm D call. CDR1 is SGHAT, CDR2 FQDESV, per germline (reference sequence). Trimming took off 4 bases at V and 3 bases at J, with 6 bases between the two ends. The CDR3 totals 12 residues. The CDR3 sequence is CASSSPDYGYTF. CDR3 in DNA: TGTGCCAGCAGCTCCCCCGACTATGGCTACACCTTC.

The J gene is TRBJ1-2, the V gene TRBV29-1; 12 nucleotides agree with TRBD1. The germline V gene has CDR1 SQVTM and CDR2 ANQGSEA. Losses at the gene ends were 4 bases for V and 8 bases for J; bases not matched to a gene: 5. CDR3 size: 13 residues. CDR3 in amino acids: CSVVRGTGGGYTF. CDR3 nucleotide sequence: TGCAGCGTTGTGCGTGGGACAGGGGGCGGCTACACCTTC. Together with reference TRBV29-1 and TRBJ1-2, the CDR3 gives the full variable domain: SAVISQKPSRDICQRGTSLTIQCQVDSQVTMMFWYRQQPGQSLTLIATANQGSEATYESGFVIDKFPISRPNLTFSTLTVSNMSPEDSSIYLCSVVRGTGGGYTFGSGTRLTVV.

The rearrangement uses TRBV14 and TRBJ2-7, with no clear D. CDR1 is SGHDN and CDR2 is FVKESK in the germline V gene. There are 15 residues in the CDR3. Trimming pared 3 bases from V and 2 bases from J, leaving 14 bases between. The CDR3 is CASSQYVTEPYEQYF. Here the CDR3 DNA reads TGTGCCAGCAGCCAGTACGTGACGGAGCCCTACGAGCAGTACTTC.

The chain links TRBV6-5 to TRBJ2-1; D possibly corresponds to TRBD1 (6 bases). Germline V gene data show CDR1 as MNHEY and CDR2 as SVGAGI. Trimming cost V 0 bases and J 9 bases, with 18 bases left between them. CDR3 length: 16 residues. This chain's CDR3 is CASSYSTPGDGSEQFF. CDR3 DNA sequence: TGTGCCAGCAGTTACTCGACTCCAGGGGATGGGAGTGAGCAGTTCTTC.

The chain uses TRBV15 and TRBJ2-7; the match to TRBD1 covers 7 bases. With 3 bases clipped from V and 3 bases from J, the junction kept 8 bases outside the gene matches. The CDR3 runs 15 residues. Germline V gene sequence: CDR1 LNHNV, CDR2 YYDKDF (reference sequence). CDR3 coding DNA: TGTGCCACCAGCAGTGGGACGGGACAGAGCTACGAGCAGTACTTC. Translation: CATSSGTGQSYEQYF.

The chain recombines TRBV19 with TRBJ2-2; a weak D match, TRBD2 (6 bases). The CDR3 spans 18 residues. The V gene lost 7 bases and the J gene lost 1 base, with 22 bases spanning the gap. The germline CDR1 and CDR2 sequences are LNHDA and SQIVND (reference sequence). CDR3: CASTQGRAGPRNTGELFF. The CDR3 DNA reads as TGTGCCAGTACCCAGGGAAGGGCGGGACCCCGGAACACCGGGGAGCTGTTTTTT.

CDR3: CASSRGLAGNYEQYF. In DNA, the CDR3 is TGTGCCAGCAGTCGAGGACTAGCGGGAAACTACGAGCAGTACTTC. V and J are TRBV27 and TRBJ2-7; 12 bases fit TRBD2. Germline CDR1 is MNHEY and CDR2 is SMNVEV (reference sequence). CDR3 length: 15 amino acids. V lost 5 bases, J lost 3 bases, and 5 bases stayed unmatched.

The V gene is TRBV28, the J gene TRBJ2-3, with TRBD2 matching over 14 bases. The CDR3 consists of 16 residues. The V and J ends lost 4 bases and 3 bases, in that order; junction bases with no gene match: 3. Germline assignment: CDR1 MDHEN and CDR2 SYDVKM. The CDR3 here is CASSSTSGRGTDTQYF. CDR3 in DNA: TGTGCCAGCAGTTCGACTAGCGGGAGGGGGACAGATACGCAGTATTTT.

This rearrangement joins TRBV11-3 to TRBJ2-7; TRBD2 agrees at 7 bases. CDR3 length: 16 amino acids. The germline gives CDR1 SGHNT, CDR2 YENEEA. V lost 0 bases to trimming and J lost 3 bases; unmatched junction nucleotides: 8. The CDR3: CASSLDFWAGDYEQYF. As DNA, the CDR3 is TGTGCCAGCAGCTTAGATTTTTGGGCGGGAGACTACGAGCAGTACTTC.

V and J are TRBV18 and TRBJ2-7; D might be TRBD1 (6 bases). The germline CDR1 and CDR2 sequences are KGHSH and LQKENI. With 3 bases removed from V and 1 base from J, the gap between germline ends came to 10 bases. The CDR3 length is 14 residues. The CDR3 spells CASSPGTTSYEQYF. The CDR3 bases are TGTGCCAGCTCACCCGGGACAACTTCCTACGAGCAGTACTTC.

Only a few counts were recorded for this clone. The chain employs TRBV7-8 and TRBJ2-1, with a weak D call TRBD2 (6 bases). V lost 5 bases to trimming and J lost 6 bases, with 20 bases between them. This CDR3 contains 16 residues. CDR1 and CDR2 (germline): SGHVS, FQNEAQ. CDR3 loop: CASSHQRGTGVNEQFF. The CDR3 DNA reads TGTGCCAGCAGCCACCAGAGGGGTACGGGGGTCAATGAGCAGTTCTTC.

J is TRBJ2-2 and V is TRBV6-5; D possibly corresponds to TRBD2 (6 bases). Trimming shortened V by 0 bases and J by 4 bases, and 9 bases separated the two germline ends. CDR1 is MNHEY, CDR2 SVGAGI, per germline. This CDR3 has 15 residues. CDR3 sequence: CASSYSGLSTGELFF. Written as DNA, the CDR3 is TGTGCCAGCAGTTACTCGGGACTTAGCACCGGGGAGCTGTTTTTT.

The CDR3 loop reads CATQGGTVGNQPQHF. CDR3 bases: TGTGCCACCCAAGGGGGCACAGTAGGCAATCAGCCCCAGCATTTT. The chain has TRBV19 and TRBJ1-5; TRBD1 agrees at 7 bases. Germline CDR1 is LNHDA and CDR2 is SQIVND (reference sequence). Trimming at V came to 10 bases and at J to 2 bases, leaving 11 bases not matched to a gene. The CDR3 covers 15 residues.